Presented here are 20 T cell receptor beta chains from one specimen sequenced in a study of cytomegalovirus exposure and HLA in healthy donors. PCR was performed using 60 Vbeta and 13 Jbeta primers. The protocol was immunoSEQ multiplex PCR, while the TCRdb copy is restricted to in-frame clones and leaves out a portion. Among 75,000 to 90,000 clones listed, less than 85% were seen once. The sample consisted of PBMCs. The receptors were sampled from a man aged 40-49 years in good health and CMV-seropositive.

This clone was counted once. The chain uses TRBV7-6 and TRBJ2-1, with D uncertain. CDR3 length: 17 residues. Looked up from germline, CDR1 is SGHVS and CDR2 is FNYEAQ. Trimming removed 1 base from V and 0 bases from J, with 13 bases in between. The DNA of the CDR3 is TGTGCCAGCAGCTTAGGTGCCGGTTCTAGCTCCTACAATGAGCAGTTCTTC. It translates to CASSLGAGSSSYNEQFF.

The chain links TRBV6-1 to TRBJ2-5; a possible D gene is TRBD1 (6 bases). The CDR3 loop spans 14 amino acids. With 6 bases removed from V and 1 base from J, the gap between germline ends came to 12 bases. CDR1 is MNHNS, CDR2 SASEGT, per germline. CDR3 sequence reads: CASSDGQSQETQYF. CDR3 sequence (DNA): TGTGCCAGCAGCGACGGACAGTCCCAAGAGACCCAGTACTTC.

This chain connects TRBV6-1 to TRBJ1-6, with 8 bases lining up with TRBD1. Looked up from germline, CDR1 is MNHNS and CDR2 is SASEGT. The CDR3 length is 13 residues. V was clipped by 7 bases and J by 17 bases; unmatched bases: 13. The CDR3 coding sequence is TGTGCCAGCAAAAAGGGACAGGCTTCCTTTGTCCACTTT. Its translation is CASKKGQASFVHF.

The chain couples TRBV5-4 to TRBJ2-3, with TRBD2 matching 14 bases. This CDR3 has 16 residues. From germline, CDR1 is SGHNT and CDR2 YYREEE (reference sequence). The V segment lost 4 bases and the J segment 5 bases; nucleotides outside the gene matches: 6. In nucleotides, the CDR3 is TGTGCCAGCAGCCTGACTAGCGGGGGGGCCGGAGATACGCAGTATTTT. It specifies CASSLTSGGAGDTQYF.

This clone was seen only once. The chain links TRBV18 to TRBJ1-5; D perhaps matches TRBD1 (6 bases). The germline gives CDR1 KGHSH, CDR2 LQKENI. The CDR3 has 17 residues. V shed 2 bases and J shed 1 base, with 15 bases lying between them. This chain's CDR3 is CASSPARGAGSNQPQHF. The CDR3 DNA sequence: TGTGCCAGCTCACCAGCACGGGGGGCGGGGAGCAATCAGCCCCAGCATTTT.

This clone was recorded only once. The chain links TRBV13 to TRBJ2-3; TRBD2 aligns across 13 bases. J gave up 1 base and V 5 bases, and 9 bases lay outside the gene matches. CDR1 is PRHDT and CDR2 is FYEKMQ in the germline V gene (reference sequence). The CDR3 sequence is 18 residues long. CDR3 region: CASSPRTSGGDGTDTQYF. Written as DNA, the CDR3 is TGTGCCAGCAGCCCAAGGACTAGCGGGGGAGACGGCACAGATACGCAGTATTTT.

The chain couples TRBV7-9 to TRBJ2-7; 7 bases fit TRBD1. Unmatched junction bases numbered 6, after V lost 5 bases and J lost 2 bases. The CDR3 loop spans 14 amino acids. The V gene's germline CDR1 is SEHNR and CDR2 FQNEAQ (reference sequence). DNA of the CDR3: TGTGCCAGCAGCCCCCGAGGACAGGCCTACGAGCAGTACTTC. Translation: CASSPRGQAYEQYF.

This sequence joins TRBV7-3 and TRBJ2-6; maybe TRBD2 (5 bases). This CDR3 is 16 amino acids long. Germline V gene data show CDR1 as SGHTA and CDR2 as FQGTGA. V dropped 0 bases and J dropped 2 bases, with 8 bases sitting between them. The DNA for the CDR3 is TGTGCCAGCAGCTTAACGGGGAGCCCTGGGGCCAACGTCCTGACTTTC. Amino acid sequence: CASSLTGSPGANVLTF.

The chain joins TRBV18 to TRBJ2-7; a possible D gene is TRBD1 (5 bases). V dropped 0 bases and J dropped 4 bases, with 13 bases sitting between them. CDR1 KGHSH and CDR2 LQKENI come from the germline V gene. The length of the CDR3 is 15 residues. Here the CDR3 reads CASSPPQGLGYEQYF. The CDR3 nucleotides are TGTGCCAGCTCACCACCGCAGGGTCTTGGATACGAGCAGTACTTC.

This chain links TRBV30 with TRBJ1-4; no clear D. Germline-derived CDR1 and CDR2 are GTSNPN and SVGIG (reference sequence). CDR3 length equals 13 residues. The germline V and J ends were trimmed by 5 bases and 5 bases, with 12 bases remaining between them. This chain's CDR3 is CAWSRAGNEKLFF. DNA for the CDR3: TGTGCCTGGTCCCGAGCCGGGAATGAAAAACTGTTTTTT.

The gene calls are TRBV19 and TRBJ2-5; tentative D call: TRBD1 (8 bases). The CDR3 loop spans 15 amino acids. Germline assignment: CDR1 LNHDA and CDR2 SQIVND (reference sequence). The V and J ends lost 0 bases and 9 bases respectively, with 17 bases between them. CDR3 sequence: CASSIEDRGREAQYF. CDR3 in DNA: TGTGCCAGTAGTATAGAAGACAGGGGACGGGAGGCCCAGTACTTC.

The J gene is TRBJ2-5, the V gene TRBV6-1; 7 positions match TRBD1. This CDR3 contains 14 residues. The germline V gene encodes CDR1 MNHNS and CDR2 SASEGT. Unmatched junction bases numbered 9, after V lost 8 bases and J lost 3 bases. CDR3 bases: TGTGCCAGCTCGCCCAGGCAGGGGGAAGAGACCCAGTACTTC. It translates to CASSPRQGEETQYF.

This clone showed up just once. The CDR3 loop reads CASSMTGTNEKLFF. CDR3 DNA sequence: TGCGCCAGCAGCATGACAGGGACTAATGAAAAACTGTTTTTT. J is TRBJ1-4 and V is TRBV5-1; 7 bases match TRBD1. This CDR3 spans 14 amino acids. In germline, CDR1 is SGHRS, CDR2 YFSETQ. J was trimmed by 2 bases and V by 4 bases; bases with no gene match: 2. Full variable domain (remainder filled in from reference TRBV5-1 and TRBJ1-4): KAGVTQTPRYLIKTRGQQVTLSCSPISGHRSVSWYQQTPGQGLQFLFEYFSETQRNKGNFPGRFSGRQFSNSRSEMNVSTLELGDSALYLCASSMTGTNEKLFFGSGTQLSVL.

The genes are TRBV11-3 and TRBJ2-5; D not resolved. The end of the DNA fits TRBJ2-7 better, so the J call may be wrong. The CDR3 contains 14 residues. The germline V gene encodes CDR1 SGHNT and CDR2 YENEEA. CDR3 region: CASSLDYPLYEQYF. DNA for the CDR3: TGTGCCAGCAGCTTAGATTATCCTTTGTACGAGCAGTACTTC.

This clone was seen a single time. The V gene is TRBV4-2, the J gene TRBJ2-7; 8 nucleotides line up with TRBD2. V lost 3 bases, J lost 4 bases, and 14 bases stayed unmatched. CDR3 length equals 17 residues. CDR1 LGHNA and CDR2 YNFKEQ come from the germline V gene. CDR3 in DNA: TGTGCCAGCAGCCAGCGGGAGGAGGGACATAAGAAGTACGAGCAGTACTTC. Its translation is CASSQREEGHKKYEQYF.

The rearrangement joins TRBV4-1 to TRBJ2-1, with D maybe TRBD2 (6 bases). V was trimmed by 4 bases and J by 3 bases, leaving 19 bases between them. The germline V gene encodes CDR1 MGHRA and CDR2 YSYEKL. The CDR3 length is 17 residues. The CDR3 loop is CASSPQPPPGVYNEQFF. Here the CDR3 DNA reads TGCGCCAGCAGCCCCCAACCGCCCCCGGGGGTCTACAATGAGCAGTTCTTC.

DNA of the CDR3: TGTGCCAGCAGTTACGGCACAAGCTCCTATAATTCACCCCTCCACTTT. Protein sequence: CASSYGTSSYNSPLHF. The chain recombines TRBV6-6 with TRBJ1-6; the D is unclear. V was shortened by 2 bases and J by 0 bases, with 8 bases between the two germline ends. The CDR3 sequence is 16 residues long. Per the germline V gene, CDR1 is MNHNY and CDR2 is SVGAGI (reference sequence).

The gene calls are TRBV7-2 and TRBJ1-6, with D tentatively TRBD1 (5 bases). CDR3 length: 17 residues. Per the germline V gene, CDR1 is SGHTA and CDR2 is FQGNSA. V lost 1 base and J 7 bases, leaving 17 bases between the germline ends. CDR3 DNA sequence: TGTGCCAGCAGCTTAGGCACAGGAGGGCCGCTAAATTCACCCCTCCACTTT. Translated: CASSLGTGGPLNSPLHF.

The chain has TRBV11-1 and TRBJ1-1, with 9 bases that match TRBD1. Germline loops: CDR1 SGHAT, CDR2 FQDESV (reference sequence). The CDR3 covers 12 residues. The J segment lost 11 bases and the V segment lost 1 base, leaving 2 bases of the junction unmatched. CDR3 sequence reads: CASSLGGQGAFF. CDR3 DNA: TGTGCCAGCAGCTTAGGGGGACAGGGCGCTTTCTTT.

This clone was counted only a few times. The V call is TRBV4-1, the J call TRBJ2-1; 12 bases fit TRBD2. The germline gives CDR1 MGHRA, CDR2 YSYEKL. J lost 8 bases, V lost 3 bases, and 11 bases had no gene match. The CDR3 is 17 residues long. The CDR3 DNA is TGCGCCAGCAGCCACCGGCCGACTAGCGGGAGACCCCATGAGCAGTTCTTC. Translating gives CASSHRPTSGRPHEQFF.